This entry lists 8 T cell receptor beta chains sequenced from one sample in a study of T cells after yellow fever vaccination. One entry per CDR3 protein results from TCRdb running MiXCR on the 5' RACE reads. The table records about 340,000 distinct CDR3 sequences, 8.5% to 9% of them present only once. Here the sequenced sample was PBMCs, taken on the day of the first yellow fever vaccination. These receptors were taken from a young man who received the YFV17D yellow fever vaccine.

V usage is TRBV5-1 and J usage is TRBJ2-3; 8 bases fit TRBD2. This CDR3 comprises 16 residues. V shed 4 bases, J shed 4 bases, and the junction held 11 bases outside the gene matches. Germline V gives CDR1 SGHRS, CDR2 YFSETQ. The CDR3 sequence: CASSRPLAGGADTQYF. The CDR3 region has the DNA TGCGCCAGCAGCCGCCCCTTGGCGGGAGGCGCAGATACGCAGTATTTT.

This clonotype has more than one count but fewer than ten. V is TRBV18 and J is TRBJ2-7, with 7 positions matching TRBD2. The CDR3 runs to 13 residues. V trimming: 3 bases; J trimming: 6 bases; junction bases outside the gene matches: 5. Germline CDR1 KGHSH, CDR2 LQKENI. For the CDR3, the DNA is TGTGCCAGCTCACCGCTTGGGGGGGGCGAGCAGTACGTC. Translation gives CASSPLGGGEQYV.

This clonotype was seen a handful of times. This chain links TRBV14 with TRBJ2-3; unclear D gene. Germline lookup yields CDR1 SGHDN and CDR2 FVKESK. There are 13 residues in the CDR3. V lost 2 bases, J lost 4 bases, and 7 bases lay in between. CDR3 bases: TGTGCCAGCAGCCAAAATCCTGCAGATACGCAGTATTTT. Translating it yields CASSQNPADTQYF.

This chain links TRBV7-3 with TRBJ2-3; 7 bases agree with TRBD2. Germline CDR1 is SGHTA and CDR2 is FQGTGA. Germline trimming cut 7 bases from V and 2 bases from J; bases unmatched to any gene: 3. The CDR3 extends over 13 amino acids. Written as DNA, the CDR3 is TGTGCCAGCACGACTAGCCCCACAGATACGCAGTATTTT. Its translation: CASTTSPTDTQYF. Together with reference TRBV7-3 and TRBJ2-3, the CDR3 gives the full variable domain: GAGVSQTPSNKVTEKGKYVELRCDPISGHTALYWYRQSLGQGPEFLIYFQGTGAADDSGLPNDRFFAVRPEGSVSTLKIQRTERGDSAVYLCASTTSPTDTQYFGPGTRLTVL.

The chain has TRBV18 and TRBJ2-7, with TRBD1 as a possible D gene (7 bases). V shed 2 bases and J shed 3 bases, with 20 bases lying between them. The germline V gene encodes CDR1 KGHSH and CDR2 LQKENI. The CDR3 consists of 17 residues. This chain's CDR3 is CASSPSAPSQGGYEQYV. As DNA, the CDR3 is TGTGCCAGCTCACCATCCGCCCCTTCGCAGGGGGGCTACGAGCAGTACGTC.

This clonotype was recorded a few times. This chain links TRBV6-1 with TRBJ1-1; D remains ambiguous. Trimming took off 6 bases at V and 3 bases at J, with 11 bases between the two ends. Per germline, CDR1 MNHNS and CDR2 SASEGT. The CDR3 totals 13 residues. The CDR3 DNA sequence: TGTGCCAGCAGCCACCAGGTCCACACTGAAGCTTTCTTT. Protein: CASSHQVHTEAFF.

In its sample, this clonotype was seen many times. This chain joins TRBV25-1 and TRBJ2-7; D is unresolved. The CDR3 loop spans 13 amino acids. Germline-derived CDR1 and CDR2 are MGHDK and SYGVNS. Trimming stripped 6 bases from V and 3 bases from J, with 12 bases between. This CDR3 reads CASSGRKGYEQYF. The CDR3 DNA reads TGTGCCAGCAGCGGCCGGAAGGGCTACGAGCAGTACTTC.

V is TRBV4-1 and J is TRBJ2-7; TRBD1 matches at 8 bases. Germline V gene sequence: CDR1 MGHRA, CDR2 YSYEKL. The ends lost 4 bases at V and 2 bases at J; junction bases unmatched: 4. The CDR3 covers 14 residues. The CDR3 spells CASSLTGQAYEQYF. CDR3 in DNA: TGCGCCAGCAGCCTTACGGGACAGGCCTACGAGCAGTACTTC.